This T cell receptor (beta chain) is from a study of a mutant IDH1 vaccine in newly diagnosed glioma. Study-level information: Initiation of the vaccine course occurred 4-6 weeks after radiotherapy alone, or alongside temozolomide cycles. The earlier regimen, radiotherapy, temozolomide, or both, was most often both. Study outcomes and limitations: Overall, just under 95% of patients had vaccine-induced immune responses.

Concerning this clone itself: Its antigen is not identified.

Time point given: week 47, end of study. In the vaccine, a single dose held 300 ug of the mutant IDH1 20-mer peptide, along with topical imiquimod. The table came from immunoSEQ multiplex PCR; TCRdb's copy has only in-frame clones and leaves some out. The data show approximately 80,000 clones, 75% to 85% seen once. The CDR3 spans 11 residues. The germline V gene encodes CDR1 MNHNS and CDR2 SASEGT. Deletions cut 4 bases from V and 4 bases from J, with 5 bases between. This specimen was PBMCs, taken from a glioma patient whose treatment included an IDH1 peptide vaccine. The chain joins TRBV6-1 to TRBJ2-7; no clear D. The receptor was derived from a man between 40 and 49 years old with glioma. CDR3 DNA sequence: TGTGCCAGCAGTGGGGTGTACGAGCAGTACTTC. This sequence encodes CASSGVYEQYF.